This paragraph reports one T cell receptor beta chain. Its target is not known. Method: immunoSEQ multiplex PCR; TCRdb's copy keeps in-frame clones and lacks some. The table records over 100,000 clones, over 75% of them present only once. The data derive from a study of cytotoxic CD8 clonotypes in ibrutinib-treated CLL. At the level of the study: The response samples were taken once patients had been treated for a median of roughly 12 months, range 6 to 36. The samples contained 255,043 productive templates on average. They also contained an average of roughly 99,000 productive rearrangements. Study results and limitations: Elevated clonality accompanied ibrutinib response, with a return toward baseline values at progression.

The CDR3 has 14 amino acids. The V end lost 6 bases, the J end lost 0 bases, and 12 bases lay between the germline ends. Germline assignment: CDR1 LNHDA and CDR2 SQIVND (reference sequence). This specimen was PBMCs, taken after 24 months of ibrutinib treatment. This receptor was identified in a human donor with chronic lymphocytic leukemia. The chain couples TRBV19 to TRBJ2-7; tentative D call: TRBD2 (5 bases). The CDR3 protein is CASRHKRSSYEQYF. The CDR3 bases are TGTGCCAGTAGACACAAGCGGAGCTCCTACGAGCAGTACTTC.